This T cell receptor beta chain was sequenced for a study of T cell responses to AZD1222 COVID-19 vaccine (TCRdb year 2021). Background for the entire study: A total of 233 trial participants underwent TCR sequencing, of whom some 210 received two doses of AZD1222 and about 25 received two doses of the MenACWY control vaccine. Trial participants were enrolled by age into subgroups of 18-55, 56-69 and 70-plus years, and roughly 160, 29 and 62 TCR-sequenced participants, respectively, were included in these subgroups. Summary of the overall study and its limitations: Because no samples from the day 14 peak response were available, repertoires could be characterized only after the peak T cell response. In the small 56-69-year group, the increase in depth fell short of significance, most likely because of low power. Vaccine-associated CD4 TCRs spanned the whole spike protein, with dominant responses in regions 160-218 and 743-854. Participants were mostly white British, with more females than males. The authors suggested clonal diversity may have been underestimated. After two AZD1222 doses, both the breadth and the depth of spike-specific TCRs were significantly higher than at day 0 and than in MenACWY recipients. Conclusions about previously exposed vaccinees are limited, since just five or six AZD1222 recipients were seropositive for SARS-CoV-2 at baseline. Reportedly, almost half of the unique spike-specific TCRs recognized epitopes lying outside the regions that are mutated in the B.1.351 and B.1.1.7 variants.

The CDR3 regions of human TCRbeta chains were subjected to immunosequencing. Processing in the source paper ran as follows. Repertoire TCRs were checked for matches against a reference library of SARS-CoV-2-specific TCRs that had been generated using the MIRA antigen-specificity platform. Breadth meant the fraction of unique TCRs that were SARS-CoV-2-associated, whereas depth meant the fraction of total T cells that were SARS-CoV-2-associated. Using the MIRA data, every spike-specific TCR was mapped to the spike region that the TCR reacted to and assigned to either a CD4 or a CD8 class. Log10-transformed breadth and depth values were compared by one-way ANOVA with Sidak's multiple comparisons tests. Entries here come from immuneACCESS through TCRdb and include only in-frame sequences with V and J called. Some clones fail to appear in such tables; in the studies checked, an unresolved V gene covers under half of the shortfall, and the cause of the remainder is unknown. That table furnishes V, J and clone size, whereas the DNA furnished D and trimming. The sample contains approximately 100,000 clones, 86% of them found a single time. The ten biggest clones cover 3.3% of the sample.

Including the terminal cysteine and phenylalanine, the CDR3 comprises 15 residues. Only CDR3 DNA remains: 45 bases, in frame from the first base. Based on the germline V gene, the CDR1 and CDR2 sequences are KGHSH and LQKENI. Cut back by 2 bases and 0 bases, the V and J ends lie 8 bases apart. The sample's time point label, in plain terms: about 28 days (+/-7) after the second vaccine dose. What the treatment or condition label conveys for this sample: meningococcal conjugate vaccine given as trial control. Vaccinee samples were obtained from the UK trials COV001 and COV002, which included a single-blind randomized controlled phase 2/3 trial of AZD1222 (ChAdOx1 nCoV-19) in healthy adults. For TCRbeta chain sequencing, PBMC samples from trial participants were taken at day 0 and at day 28 after the second dose. This clone was recorded only once. What antigen it recognizes has not been identified. No base-level quality is on record; no much larger clone is a single base apart.

The sample here was peripheral blood, taken 28 days after the second dose of the MenACWY control vaccine. The chain is encoded by TRBV18 joined to TRBJ1-5; a confident D gene designation cannot be given. The TCR originated in an adult who received the MenACWY meningococcal vaccine as a control. Read as DNA, the sequence is TGTGCCAGCTCACCAGCAGGTGTTAGCAATCAGCCCCAGCATTTT. This encodes CASSPAGVSNQPQHF.